This T cell receptor (beta chain) appears in the sequencing data of a study of high-grade serous ovarian cancer treatment subgroups. The study, taken as a whole, reports: TCR relatedness rose with neoantigen level and trended with mutation load. CDR1 and CDR2 were left unanalyzed; analyses focused on CDR3. Without spatial data, bulk sequencing limits insight into HGSC tumor diversity.

The CDR3 runs 13 residues. Trimming took 6 bases from V and 5 from J, leaving 11 bases between them. Germline-derived CDR1 and CDR2 are MNHEY and SVGAGI. A remark on this clone: Its target is not known.

Tumor tissue was taken before any definitive surgery or chemotherapy was given. Only in-frame clones appear in the TCRdb table, and some are missing; sequencing was by immunoSEQ multiplex PCR. The data contain fewer than 8,500 clones, 79% of them singletons. What was sequenced was tumor tissue. This TCR was sampled from a human donor with high-grade serous ovarian cancer. The V call is TRBV6-5, the J call TRBJ1-5; the D is unclear. CDR3 sequence: CASRARPYQPQHF. The CDR3, as DNA: TGTGCCAGCAGGGCGAGGCCCTATCAGCCCCAGCATTTT.